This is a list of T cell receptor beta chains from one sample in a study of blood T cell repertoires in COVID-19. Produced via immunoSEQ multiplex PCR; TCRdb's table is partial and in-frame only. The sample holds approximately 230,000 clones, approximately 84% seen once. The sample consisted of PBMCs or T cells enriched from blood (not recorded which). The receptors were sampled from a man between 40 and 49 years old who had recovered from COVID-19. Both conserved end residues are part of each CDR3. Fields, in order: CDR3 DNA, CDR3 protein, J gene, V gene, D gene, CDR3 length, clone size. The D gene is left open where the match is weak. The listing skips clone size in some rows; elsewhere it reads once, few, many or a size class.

TGTGCCAGCAGCGTAGTACTAGTGAGTGAGCAGTTCTTC CASSVVLVSEQFF TRBJ2-1 TRBV9 - 13 -
TGTGCCAGCAGCCAGCTTTCAAGGAGCAACTATGGCTACACCTTC CASSQLSRSNYGYTF TRBJ1-2 TRBV3-1/TRBV3-2 - 15 -
TGCGCCAGCAGTCCAACGGAGGACTACAATGAGCAGTTCTTC CASSPTEDYNEQFF TRBJ2-1 TRBV4-3 - 14 -
TGCGCCAGCAGGTTGAGAGGAGGGCACAATGAGCAGTTCTTC CASRLRGGHNEQFF TRBJ2-1 TRBV5-1 - 14 -
TGTGCCAGCAGTTTATGGGCTTCCACTAATGAAAAACTGTTTTTT CASSLWASTNEKLFF TRBJ1-4 TRBV27 - 15 -
TGTGCCAGCAGTTTAGTTTTCGTGGCGACAGGGTCCTCCTATGGCTACACCTTC CASSLVFVATGSSYGYTF TRBJ1-2 TRBV27 TRBD1 18 -
TGCAGTGCTAGTAAGGGACAGGGTTCGGAAAAACTGTTTTTT CSASKGQGSEKLFF TRBJ1-4 TRBV20-1 TRBD1 14 -
TGTGCCAGCAGCCCAGGGCCCTACAATGAGCAGTTCTTC CASSPGPYNEQFF TRBJ2-1 TRBV11-2 - 13 -
TGTGCCAGCAGCGCTTGGGCAGGGGGTCTTCTTCCTTATAGCAATCAGCCCCAGCATTTT CASSAWAGGLLPYSNQPQHF TRBJ1-5 TRBV9 TRBD1 20 -
TGTGCCAGCAGCCAACGGGGAGCCCTGAACACTGAAGCTTTCTTT CASSQRGALNTEAFF TRBJ1-1 TRBV14 - 15 -
TGTGCCAGCAGTGTAATTAACCAAGAGACCCAGTACTTC CASSVINQETQYF TRBJ2-5 TRBV2 - 13 -
TGCAGCGTAAGCAAGGGAGGGGATGGCACTGAAGCTTTCTTT CSVSKGGDGTEAFF TRBJ1-1 TRBV29-1 - 14 -
TGTGCCAGCAGCCGGGGGGTGACAAACTATGGCTACACCTTC CASSRGVTNYGYTF TRBJ1-2 TRBV2 - 14 -
TGTGCCACCAGTGGTTCTAGCGGCACAGATACGCAGTATTTT CATSGSSGTDTQYF TRBJ2-3 TRBV24-1 - 14 once
TGTGCCAGCAGTGAGGTACGGGACAGCCCGGGGACCCAGTACTTC CASSEVRDSPGTQYF TRBJ2-5 TRBV25-1 TRBD1 15 -
TGCGCCAGCAGCGAACGCGGAGGGGCAGATACGCAGTATTTT CASSERGGADTQYF TRBJ2-3 TRBV5-1 - 14 -
TGTGCCAGCAGTGAGCAGGGCAATCAGCCCCAGCATTTT CASSEQGNQPQHF TRBJ1-5 TRBV6-4 - 13 -
TGTGCCAGCAGCCTGGACAGGGGCTTCTACAATGAGCAGTTCTTC CASSLDRGFYNEQFF TRBJ2-1 TRBV28 TRBD1 15 -
TGTGCCAGCAGCCCCTTCAGTTCCAGAAACACCATATATTTT CASSPFSSRNTIYF TRBJ1-3 TRBV5-4 - 14 -
TGTGCCAGCAGCGCCGACAGGGGTGGGGATACGCAGTATTTT CASSADRGGDTQYF TRBJ2-3 TRBV7-2 TRBD1 14 -
TGTGCCAGCAGTTTGACAGGGTTTAACTATGGCTACACCTTC CASSLTGFNYGYTF TRBJ1-2 TRBV28 TRBD1 14 -
TGTGCCAGCAGCTTAGAAATTGGCAGGGGCAAGGACACTGAAGCTTTCTTT CASSLEIGRGKDTEAFF TRBJ1-1 TRBV7-2 - 17 -
TGTGCCAGCAGCAGACGGACTGCGAACACTGAAGCTTTCTTT CASSRRTANTEAFF TRBJ1-1 TRBV7-3 - 14 -
TGTGCCAGCAGTTTAATCGGGGGACCGAACACTGAAGCTTTCTTT CASSLIGGPNTEAFF TRBJ1-1 TRBV28 - 15 -
TGTGCCAGCAGCTTAGTTCCGCGGGGGGAAAACACCATATATTTT CASSLVPRGENTIYF TRBJ1-3 TRBV7-2 - 15 -
TGTGCCAGTAGTATATCAGGGGGCACAGATACGCAGTATTTT CASSISGGTDTQYF TRBJ2-3 TRBV19 - 14 -
TGTGCCAGCAGTTTTTTCTACAGGGTAAACTATGGCTACACCTTC CASSFFYRVNYGYTF TRBJ1-2 TRBV5-4 - 15 -
TGTGCCAGCAGTTTGGAGACAGGGGGCGAAATTGGTGGCTACACCTTC CASSLETGGEIGGYTF TRBJ1-2 TRBV27 TRBD1 16 -
TGTGCCATCAGTCCATCCCCGGGACAGGGATCCTACGAGCAGTACTTC CAISPSPGQGSYEQYF TRBJ2-7 TRBV10-3 TRBD1 16 -
TGTGCCAGCAGTGAGAAGCGGGGGGGCCTCGGAGATACGCAGTATTTT CASSEKRGGLGDTQYF TRBJ2-3 TRBV6-1 TRBD2 16 -
TGTGCCAGCAGCCAAAGCAGGGCTAACTATGGCTACACCTTC CASSQSRANYGYTF TRBJ1-2 TRBV14 - 14 once
TGTGCCAGCTCGGGGCTTATCTCTAACTATGGCTACACCTTC CASSGLISNYGYTF TRBJ1-2 TRBV18 - 14 once
TGTGCCAGCCCGGGACAGGGGGGGATGAACACTGAAGCTTTCTTT CASPGQGGMNTEAFF TRBJ1-1 TRBV28 TRBD1 15 -
TGTGCCAGCAGCCTACAGTTGGAGGGCACTGAAGCTTTCTTT CASSLQLEGTEAFF TRBJ1-1 TRBV2 - 14 -
TGTGCCAGCAGCCCACTCGGGACACAACGGTGGGAAGAGACCCAGTACTTC CASSPLGTQRWEETQYF TRBJ2-5 TRBV14 - 17 -
TGTGCCAGCAGCCACCGGGGAGGGGGTGATGAGACCCAGTACTTC CASSHRGGGDETQYF TRBJ2-5 TRBV3-1/TRBV3-2 - 15 -
TGTGCCTGGAGTGTCCCTACTAACTATGGCTACACCTTC CAWSVPTNYGYTF TRBJ1-2 TRBV30 - 13 few
TGCGCCAGCAGCTTGTCCAGCCAGGGGGATGAAAAACTGTTTTTT CASSLSSQGDEKLFF TRBJ1-4 TRBV5-1 TRBD1 15 -
TGTGCCAGCAGCCTAGGACATTCGAACACTGAAGCTTTCTTT CASSLGHSNTEAFF TRBJ1-1 TRBV5-6 - 14 -
TGTGCCAGCAGACAAAGGGGAACTAATGAAAAACTGTTTTTT CASRQRGTNEKLFF TRBJ1-4 TRBV3-1/TRBV3-2 - 14 -
TGTGCCAGCAGTCCCTTGCAGCAGGGAGAAAAACTGTTTTTT CASSPLQQGEKLFF TRBJ1-4 TRBV11-2 - 14 -
TGTGCCAGCAGCCAATCGATAATAAGCGGGTACCAAGAGACCCAGTACTTC CASSQSIISGYQETQYF TRBJ2-5 TRBV4-2 - 17 -